These 23 T cell receptor beta chains were all obtained from the same sample, sequenced in a study of vaccination effects on CD4 cells after COVID-19. For these receptors, no antigen is known. The assay was immunoSEQ multiplex PCR, and TCRdb's table has in-frame clones only and misses some. The table records around 71,000 clones, over 65% of them present only once. Sequencing in the ViraFEST assay came after antigen-specific CD4+ T cells had been expanded with viral peptide pools, which were used to stimulate PBMC. Following culture for around 9 days, CD4+ T cells were isolated. The healthy vaccine recipients, who had no prior SARS-CoV-2 infection, showed negative nucleocapsid antibodies. The source was CD4+ T cells from PBMCs cultured with HCoV-OC43 spike peptides, collected before COVID-19 vaccination. The subset is: HCoV-OC43 spike overlapping peptide pool stimulation. The receptors here all came from a human donor who received a COVID-19 vaccine.

This clone was observed a handful of times. The DNA of the CDR3 is TGTGCCAGCAACCACGGGAACACCGGGGAGCTGTTTTTT. Amino acid sequence: CASNHGNTGELFF. The rearrangement joins TRBV6-5 to TRBJ2-2; D unclear. Per germline, CDR1 MNHEY and CDR2 SVGAGI. The CDR3 consists of 13 residues. The ends were cut back, 7 bases at V and 1 base at J, with 7 bases in the middle.

The chain links TRBV6-1 to TRBJ1-6; D not certain. The germline gives CDR1 MNHNS, CDR2 SASEGT. V lost 2 bases and J 3 bases, leaving 8 bases between the germline ends. The CDR3 is made up of 15 amino acids. The DNA for the CDR3 is TGTGCCAGCAGTGAAATAGGGCTCTATAATTCACCCCTCCACTTT. It yields the protein CASSEIGLYNSPLHF.

The DNA of the CDR3 is TGTGCCAGTAGCGATGGACGGATTAGCAATCAGCCCCAGCATTTT. It is translated as CASSDGRISNQPQHF. The J gene is TRBJ1-5, the V gene TRBV19; no clear D gene. CDR3 length: 15 amino acids. The V end was cut by 6 bases, the J end by 0 bases, with 12 bases between. Germline assignment: CDR1 LNHDA and CDR2 SQIVND (reference sequence).

V usage is TRBV7-8 and J usage is TRBJ2-3, with 8 positions matching TRBD2. The trim removed 3 bases at V and 14 bases at J, leaving 7 bases unmatched. The CDR3 is 12 residues long. Germline-derived CDR1 and CDR2 are SGHVS and FQNEAQ. The CDR3 DNA reads as TGTGCCAGCAGCTTTGTGGGACTAGAAAGGTATTTT. Protein sequence: CASSFVGLERYF. Full variable domain (outside the CDR3, taken from reference TRBV7-8 and TRBJ2-3): GAGVSQSPRYKVAKRGQDVALRCDPISGHVSLFWYQQALGQGPEFLTYFQNEAQLDKSGLPSDRFFAERPEGSVSTLKIQRTQQEDSAVYLCASSFVGLERYFGPGTRLTVL.

This clone occurred a few times. The chain is built from TRBV4-3 and TRBJ2-7; D is perhaps TRBD2 (7 bases). CDR1 is LGHNA, CDR2 YSLEER, per germline. This CDR3 spans 17 amino acids. V shed 0 bases and J shed 7 bases, with 22 bases lying between them. The CDR3, as DNA: TGCGCCAGCAGCCAAGATAATAACTGCGGCGGGGGCGGGGAGCAGTACGTC. Translating gives CASSQDNNCGGGGEQYV.

The genes are TRBV7-8 and TRBJ1-2; no clear D. CDR1 is SGHVS and CDR2 is FQNEAQ in the germline V gene. The CDR3 length is 14 residues. V was trimmed by 1 base and J by 5 bases, leaving 11 bases between them. This CDR3 is CASSLVPDGYGYTF. CDR3 nucleotides: TGTGCCAGCAGCTTAGTCCCAGATGGGTATGGCTACACCTTC.

This clone was found a few times. The chain links TRBV14 to TRBJ1-6; a possible D gene is TRBD1 (6 bases). V was cut by 3 bases and J by 8 bases, with 17 bases left in between. Germline CDR1 reads SGHDN; CDR2 reads FVKESK. This CDR3 has 16 residues. CDR3 in DNA: TGTGCCAGCAGCCATGTTAGGGGGAAGGGGGATTCACCCCTCCACTTT. Protein: CASSHVRGKGDSPLHF.

This sequence joins TRBV5-1 and TRBJ1-1, with D possibly matching TRBD1 (6 bases). CDR1 and CDR2 from the germline V gene are SGHRS and YFSETQ. Between the trimmed V and J ends, which lost 0 bases and 8 bases, there was a span of 14 bases. This CDR3 has 14 amino acids. The CDR3 is CASSLEDSSPEAFF. The DNA for the CDR3 is TGCGCCAGCAGCTTGGAGGACAGCTCTCCCGAAGCTTTCTTT.

The J gene is TRBJ2-3, the V gene TRBV7-8, with 7 bases that match TRBD1. The ends lost 4 bases at V and 1 base at J; junction bases unmatched: 8. Germline-derived CDR1 and CDR2 are SGHVS and FQNEAQ. CDR3 length: 16 residues. CDR3 sequence reads: CASSSDRDGGTDTQYF. The CDR3 nucleotides are TGTGCCAGCAGCTCCGACAGGGATGGGGGCACAGATACGCAGTATTTT.

The CDR3 sequence: CASSQRRVGGDTGELFF. The CDR3 DNA sequence: TGTGCCAGCAGCCAAAGGCGGGTGGGGGGCGACACCGGGGAGCTGTTTTTT. J is TRBJ2-2 and V is TRBV7-6; D might be TRBD1 or TRBD2, each matching 6 bases. Trimming took off 5 bases at V and 3 bases at J, with 19 bases between the two ends. Germline V gene sequence: CDR1 SGHVS, CDR2 FNYEAQ. The CDR3 totals 17 residues.

This chain uses TRBV7-8 with TRBJ2-3, with TRBD1 matching over 7 bases. This CDR3 contains 15 residues. After removal of 5 bases from V and 2 bases from J, the junction contained 7 bases not matched to a gene. Germline lookup yields CDR1 SGHVS and CDR2 FQNEAQ. The CDR3 sequence is CASSVWGQNTDTQYF. CDR3 in DNA: TGTGCCAGCAGCGTATGGGGACAGAACACAGATACGCAGTATTTT.

This clone has only one observation. CDR3 coding DNA: TGTGCCAGCACCCGGGGCGGGGGGACAAACATTCAGTACTTC. Amino acids: CASTRGGGTNIQYF. The chain employs TRBV28 and TRBJ2-4; 8 bases line up with TRBD2. The CDR3 is made up of 14 amino acids. V was clipped by 7 bases and J by 6 bases; unmatched bases: 8. Germline values: CDR1 MDHEN, CDR2 SYDVKM.

V and J are TRBV3-1 (or the pseudogene TRBV3-2) and TRBJ2-2, with TRBD1 identical over 8 bases. The V gene end was trimmed by 1 base and the J gene end by 4 bases; junction bases not matched to a gene: 2. The CDR3 runs 15 residues. The germline CDR1 and CDR2 sequences are LGHDT and YNNKEL (reference sequence). The CDR3: CASSQGTGPTGELFF. The CDR3 DNA follows: TGTGCCAGCAGCCAAGGGACAGGGCCCACCGGGGAGCTGTTTTTT.

The rearrangement uses TRBV10-3 and TRBJ2-3, with TRBD2 matching over 9 bases. V trimming: 2 bases; J trimming: 4 bases; junction bases outside the gene matches: 1. Per germline, CDR1 ENHRY and CDR2 SYGVKD. The CDR3 has 14 residues. This chain's CDR3 is CAISEGGGADTQYF. Here the CDR3 DNA reads TGTGCCATCAGTGAGGGCGGGGGGGCAGATACGCAGTATTTT.

J is TRBJ1-5 and V is TRBV5-1; 8 bases line up with TRBD1. Per the germline V gene, CDR1 is SGHRS and CDR2 is YFSETQ. V was pared by 9 bases and J by 0 bases, with 11 bases of the junction left unmatched. CDR3 length: 16 amino acids. This CDR3 is CATKGQATNSNQPQHF. The DNA of the CDR3 is TGCGCCACCAAGGGACAGGCGACGAATAGCAATCAGCCCCAGCATTTT.

The rearrangement uses TRBV5-4 and TRBJ2-5; 8 bases map to TRBD1. CDR1 and CDR2 from the germline V gene are SGHNT and YYREEE (reference sequence). Trimming at V came to 3 bases and at J to 1 base, leaving 2 bases not matched to a gene. The CDR3 contains 14 residues. The DNA of the CDR3 is TGTGCCAGCAGCTATGGACAGGGCCAAGAGACCCAGTACTTC. This encodes CASSYGQGQETQYF.

This chain connects TRBV5-1 to TRBJ1-2; 7 nucleotides agree with TRBD1. Germline CDR1 and CDR2: SGHRS and YFSETQ. J was trimmed by 3 bases and V by 0 bases; bases with no gene match: 8. This CDR3 is 16 amino acids long. The CDR3 DNA is TGCGCCAGCAGCTTGGCAGAAGACAGGGCGTACTATGGCTACACCTTC. The encoded protein is CASSLAEDRAYYGYTF.

The chain recombines TRBV11-2 with TRBJ1-4; D uncertain. This CDR3 spans 13 amino acids. Germline CDR1 SGHAT, CDR2 FQNNGV. The germline V and J ends were trimmed by 1 base and 8 bases, with 8 bases remaining between them. Here the CDR3 reads CASSLASPEKLFF. CDR3 nucleotide sequence: TGTGCCAGCAGCTTAGCGTCGCCGGAAAAACTGTTTTTT.

The chain uses TRBV4-1 and TRBJ2-5; TRBD2 aligns across 9 bases. The trim removed 1 base at V and 4 bases at J, leaving 13 bases unmatched. This CDR3 is 18 amino acids long. Looked up from germline, CDR1 is MGHRA and CDR2 is YSYEKL. CDR3 bases: TGCGCCAGCAGCCAAGGGTGGGGCGGGGGGGCCGCGGGAGAGACCCAGTACTTC. It specifies CASSQGWGGGAAGETQYF.

The rearrangement uses TRBV4-1 and TRBJ1-1; D is possibly TRBD1 (5 bases). V gave up 2 bases and J gave up 4 bases, with 14 bases separating them. The CDR3 length is 15 residues. Germline lookup yields CDR1 MGHRA and CDR2 YSYEKL. The CDR3 is CASSQRVDSFTEAFF. The DNA for the CDR3 is TGCGCCAGCAGCCAAAGGGTTGACAGTTTCACTGAAGCTTTCTTT.

The gene calls are TRBV7-2 and TRBJ2-5, with 9 bases matching TRBD2. The V and J ends lost 4 bases and 9 bases, in that order; junction bases with no gene match: 12. The V gene's germline CDR1 is SGHTA and CDR2 FQGNSA. This CDR3 comprises 15 residues. Written as DNA, the CDR3 is TGTGCCAGCAGCTCCCTAGCGGGGTCAATCGGGGCCCAGTACTTC. Its protein product is CASSSLAGSIGAQYF.

The CDR3 loop is CASSRGTEETQYF. The DNA of the CDR3 is TGCGCCAGCAGCCGCGGGACAGAAGAGACCCAGTACTTC. The J gene is TRBJ2-5, the V gene TRBV5-1; TRBD1 is a possible D gene (7 bases). Germline V gene data show CDR1 as SGHRS and CDR2 as YFSETQ. V was trimmed by 4 bases and J by 3 bases, leaving 10 bases between them. The CDR3 has 13 amino acids.

This clone has a single count. The chain employs TRBV12-1 and TRBJ2-7. TRBV12-1 counts as a pseudogene. The CDR3 is 15 amino acids. The CDR3 sequence: CASNWTDKTAYEQYV. The CDR3, as DNA: TGTGCCAGCAACTGGACGGATAAAACAGCCTACGAGCAGTACGTC.